Below are 20 T cell receptor beta chains sequenced from a single sample in a study of CXCR3-negative and CXCR3-positive naive CD8 T cells. 5' RACE with UMI labels generated the TRB cDNA libraries. Using the 5' RACE reads, TCRdb records one entry per CDR3 protein without DNA. This repertoire includes around 50,000 distinct CDR3 sequences. The sample taken for sequencing was naive CXCR3- CD8+ T cells from blood. The sample's subset: CD45RO-CCR7+CD27+CD95- naive CD8+ T cells lacking CXCR3 (TNR3-). The origin of the receptors is a human donor in good health. Some clones in this sample may be carry-over from other donors' samples.

The chain joins TRBV20-1 to TRBJ2-5; no DNA is available, so the TRBD2 call from TCRdb remains unchecked. From germline, CDR1 is DFQATT and CDR2 SNEGSKA (reference sequence). This CDR3 is built from 15 residues. The CDR3 spells CSARDREDPQETQYF.

The CDR3 region is CSVESSYEQYF. The chain recombines TRBV29-1 with TRBJ2-7. There are 11 residues in the CDR3. Per the germline V gene, CDR1 is SQVTM and CDR2 is ANQGSEA.

The chain links TRBV29-1 to TRBJ2-4. The CDR3 runs to 13 residues. Germline CDR1 is SQVTM and CDR2 is ANQGSEA. CDR3 loop: CSVVGPANNIQYF.

The chain uses TRBV29-1 and TRBJ2-1; no DNA is available, so the TRBD1 call from TCRdb remains unchecked. CDR1 SQVTM and CDR2 ANQGSEA come from the germline V gene. The CDR3 runs 12 residues. The CDR3 reads CSSGAALNEQFF.

V gene TRBV5-1 combines with J gene TRBJ2-5; TCRdb's D call of TRBD1 is untestable without DNA. Germline CDR1 is SGHRS and CDR2 is YFSETQ. The CDR3 covers 15 residues. The CDR3 loop reads CASSSRGGQQETQYF.

The chain carries TRBV29-1 and TRBJ2-6. This CDR3 has 14 amino acids. The germline V gene encodes CDR1 SQVTM and CDR2 ANQGSEA. The CDR3 reads CSVGGTSGANVLTF. Combining the CDR3 with reference TRBV29-1 and TRBJ2-6 gives the whole variable domain SAVISQKPSRDICQRGTSLTIQCQVDSQVTMMFWYRQQPGQSLTLIATANQGSEATYESGFVIDKFPISRPNLTFSTLTVSNMSPEDSSIYLCSVGGTSGANVLTFGAGSRLTVL.

CDR3 protein: CSGKGQGLHEQFF. The J gene is TRBJ2-1, the V gene TRBV29-1; TCRdb's assignment of TRBD1 cannot be checked, as there is no DNA. This CDR3 contains 13 residues. From germline, CDR1 is SQVTM and CDR2 ANQGSEA.

The chain couples TRBV20-1 to TRBJ1-1; the TRBD1 assignment by TCRdb is unverifiable without DNA. CDR3 length equals 13 residues. Germline V gene data show CDR1 as DFQATT and CDR2 as SNEGSKA (reference sequence). The CDR3 is CSVVPTGRTEAFF.

This sequence joins TRBV20-1 and TRBJ2-7; TCRdb lists TRBD1, though no DNA is available to test this call. Germline CDR1 DFQATT, CDR2 SNEGSKA (reference sequence). The CDR3 totals 13 residues. This CDR3 is CSAPGQGAYEQYF.

The chain employs TRBV7-8 and TRBJ1-2. This CDR3 spans 14 amino acids. The germline V gene encodes CDR1 SGHVS and CDR2 FQNEAQ. The CDR3 is CASSWIQLSDGYTF.

The CDR3 here is CASSLEGPLAGWDEQYF. This sequence joins TRBV7-2 and TRBJ2-7; the TCRdb D gene call, TRBD2, has no DNA to confirm it. There are 17 residues in the CDR3. Per the germline V gene, CDR1 is SGHTA and CDR2 is FQGNSA.

The rearrangement uses TRBV12-3 or TRBV12-4 and TRBJ2-7; there is no DNA to check the TCRdb D call of TRBD1. The CDR3 runs to 13 residues. CDR3 in amino acids: CASSPGGSYEQYF.

The rearrangement links TRBV4-3 to TRBJ2-3; TCRdb picks TRBD2, but there is no DNA to check that call. The CDR3 length is 18 residues. From germline, CDR1 is LGHNA and CDR2 YSLEER. The CDR3 protein is CASSQEVASGVFSDTQYF.

The V gene is TRBV6-2 or TRBV6-3, the J gene TRBJ1-1; TCRdb indicates TRBD1, and absent DNA this call remains unverified. Germline CDR1 and CDR2: MNHEY and SVGEGT. This CDR3 contains 15 residues. The CDR3 here is CASSYSHRASTEAFF.

The V call is TRBV29-1, the J call TRBJ2-7; absent DNA, TCRdb's TRBD1 call cannot be checked. CDR1 SQVTM and CDR2 ANQGSEA come from the germline V gene. The CDR3 has 17 residues. This CDR3 is CSVGTPSRDRAVYEQYF.

V usage is TRBV7-2 and J usage is TRBJ2-7. The germline gives CDR1 SGHTA, CDR2 FQGNSA. The CDR3 runs to 11 residues. This CDR3 reads CASSGAYEQYF. The full variable domain, rest sourced from reference TRBV7-2 and TRBJ2-7, is GAGVSQSPSNKVTEKGKDVELRCDPISGHTALYWYRQSLGQGLEFLIYFQGNSAPDKSGLPSDRFSAERTGGSVSTLTIQRTQQEDSAVYLCASSGAYEQYFGPGTRLTVT.

The V gene is TRBV7-8, the J gene TRBJ2-5. This CDR3 spans 15 amino acids. The germline CDR1 and CDR2 sequences are SGHVS and FQNEAQ. CDR3 sequence reads: CASSLVVGTDGTQYF. The complete variable domain, with remaining parts taken from reference TRBV7-8 and TRBJ2-5, reads GAGVSQSPRYKVAKRGQDVALRCDPISGHVSLFWYQQALGQGPEFLTYFQNEAQLDKSGLPSDRFFAERPEGSVSTLKIQRTQQEDSAVYLCASSLVVGTDGTQYFGPGTRLLVL.

The V and J genes are TRBV28 and TRBJ2-7; TCRdb outputs TRBD1, but without DNA this stays unchecked. The CDR3 is made up of 14 amino acids. In germline, CDR1 is MDHEN, CDR2 SYDVKM. CDR3 amino acids: CASSLEGITYEQYF.

V usage is TRBV28 and J usage is TRBJ2-2; TCRdb selects TRBD1, and the lack of DNA leaves this call unchecked. Germline CDR1 and CDR2: MDHEN and SYDVKM. This CDR3 has 16 amino acids. CDR3 residues: CASSSWDRGEVGELFF.

This sequence joins TRBV7-9 and TRBJ2-5; TCRdb's D call, TRBD2, is unchecked because there is no DNA. The germline V gene has CDR1 SEHNR and CDR2 FQNEAQ (reference sequence). The CDR3 sequence is 13 residues long. CDR3 amino acids: CASSPPAGETQYF.